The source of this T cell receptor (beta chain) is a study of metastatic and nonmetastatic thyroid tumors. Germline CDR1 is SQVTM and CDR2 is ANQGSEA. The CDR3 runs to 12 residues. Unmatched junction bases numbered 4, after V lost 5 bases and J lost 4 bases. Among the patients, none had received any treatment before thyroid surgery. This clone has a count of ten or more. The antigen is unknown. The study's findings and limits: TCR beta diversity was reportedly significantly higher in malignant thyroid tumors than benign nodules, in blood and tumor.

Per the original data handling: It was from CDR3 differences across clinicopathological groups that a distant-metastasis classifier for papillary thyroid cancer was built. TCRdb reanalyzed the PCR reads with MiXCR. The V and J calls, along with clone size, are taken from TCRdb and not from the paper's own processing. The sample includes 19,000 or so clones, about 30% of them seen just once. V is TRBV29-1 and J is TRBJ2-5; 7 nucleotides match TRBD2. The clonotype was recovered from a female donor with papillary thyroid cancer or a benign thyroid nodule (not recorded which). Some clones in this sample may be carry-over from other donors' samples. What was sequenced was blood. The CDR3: CSVWGGTETQYF. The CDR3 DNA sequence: TGCAGCGTTTGGGGGGGGACAGAGACCCAGTACTTC.